The rows below give T cell receptor beta chains drawn from one sample of a study of neoadjuvant nivolumab and ipilimumab in lung cancer. The protocol was immunoSEQ multiplex PCR, while the TCRdb copy is restricted to in-frame clones and leaves out a portion. The table records fewer than 4,500 clones, 77% of them present only once. The specimen was adjacent normal lung tissue, collected after neoadjuvant nivolumab, alone or with ipilimumab, at or shortly before surgery. These receptors all stem from an adult with non-small cell lung cancer. CDR3s include the opening cysteine and the closing phenylalanine or tryptophan. A D gene is named only where the DNA matches it firmly. A row's size may be missing; if present it is once, few, many or a size class.

d_call | clone_size | j_call | v_call | cdr3_nt | cdr3_aa
TRBD1 | - | TRBJ2-3 | TRBV7-2 | TGTGCCAGCAGCTTAGGGGGGACAGGGGGCGTAGATACGCAGTATTTT | CASSLGGTGGVDTQYF
TRBD1 | once | TRBJ1-6 | TRBV9 | TGTGCCAGCAGCTCCGGACAGGGAAATTCACCCCTCCACTTT | CASSSGQGNSPLHF
TRBD2 | once | TRBJ2-3 | TRBV14 | TGTGCCAGCAGCCAGGGGACTAGCCGCAGCACAGATACGCAGTATTTT | CASSQGTSRSTDTQYF
- | - | TRBJ1-1 | TRBV2 | TGTGCCAGCCTAGACAGGCCGAACACTGAAGCTTTCTTT | CASLDRPNTEAFF
- | - | TRBJ2-3 | TRBV7-9 | TGTGCCAGCAGCTTAAAAAATTCCGGGACATTTAGCACAGATACGCAGTATTTT | CASSLKNSGTFSTDTQYF
TRBD1 | few | TRBJ2-3 | TRBV7-9 | TGTGCCAGCACCCAGGGGGTCAGGATTAGAGATACGCAGTATTTT | CASTQGVRIRDTQYF
TRBD2 | - | TRBJ2-3 | TRBV10-1 | TGCGCCAGCAGTGAGAATGGGGACTACCGTTTT | CASSENGDYRF
- | - | TRBJ2-1 | TRBV20-1 | TGCAGTGCCGCACGCGGGGCTCGGCAGTTCTTC | CSAARGARQFF
- | - | TRBJ1-2 | TRBV29-1 | TGCAGCGTTGATGTGGGGAGCTATGGCTACACCTTC | CSVDVGSYGYTF
- | - | TRBJ2-1 | TRBV9 | TGTGCCAGCAGCGTCGGTAGCCAGAATGAGCAGTTCTTC | CASSVGSQNEQFF
- | - | TRBJ2-3 | TRBV29-1 | TGCAGCGTTGATGGGGCAGGCCATAAACACTCACCCACAAGCACAGATACGCAGTATTTT | CSVDGAGHKHSPTSTDTQYF
- | - | TRBJ2-7 | TRBV9 | TGTGCCAGCAGCGCCACTGACAGTTACGAGCAGTACTTC | CASSATDSYEQYF
TRBD2 | - | TRBJ2-7 | TRBV5-6 | TGTGCCAGCAACGAGCTAGCGGCTAACTCCTACGAGCAGTACTTC | CASNELAANSYEQYF
- | - | TRBJ1-1 | TRBV27 | TGTGCCAGCGGGGGTGGACGGCTGCAAGCTTTCTTT | CASGGGRLQAFF
TRBD2 | - | TRBJ2-2 | TRBV5-4 | TGTGCCAGCAGCAGACCTAGCGGGGGGGCTCCCGGGGAGCTGTTTTTT | CASSRPSGGAPGELFF
TRBD1 | - | TRBJ1-1 | TRBV10-3 | TGTGCCATCAGTGGACAGGGGCAAGCTTTCTTT | CAISGQGQAFF
- | - | TRBJ1-1 | TRBV5-4 | TGTGCCAGCAGCTCTGGGGATAAGGATGAAGCTTTCTTT | CASSSGDKDEAFF
- | few | TRBJ2-5 | TRBV19 | TGTGCCAGTAGAGCCGTTTCTAGCGGAGGGGGAGCCCAGTACTTC | CASRAVSSGGGAQYF
TRBD1 | few | TRBJ2-3 | TRBV7-2 | TGTGCCAGCAGCTTAGATGGACAGGGGGCTTCCACAGATACGCAGTATTTT | CASSLDGQGASTDTQYF
TRBD1 | - | TRBJ2-7 | TRBV5-5 | TGTGCCAGCAGCCTTGGACAGGGACGATACGAGCAGTACTTC | CASSLGQGRYEQYF
- | medium-sized | TRBJ2-2 | TRBV27 | TGTGCCAGCAGTGGGTACAGGGGAGGGGGCGGGGAGCTGTTTTTT | CASSGYRGGGGELFF
TRBD2 | - | TRBJ2-4 | TRBV7-9 | TGTGCCAGCAGCCATCCGACTAGCGGGGATACCAAAAACATTCAGTACTTC | CASSHPTSGDTKNIQYF
TRBD1 | - | TRBJ1-1 | TRBV7-9 | TGTGCCAGCAGCCCCCCCCGGACAGGTTTGAACACTGAAGCTTTCTTT | CASSPPRTGLNTEAFF
- | - | TRBJ1-5 | TRBV6-1 | TGTGCCAGCAGTGCAGCCGGGGGGCCTGGGGGGCAGCCCCAGCATTTT | CASSAAGGPGGQPQHF
- | - | TRBJ1-2 | TRBV4-3 | TGCGCCAGCAGCCAAGTGGGGATACCCTATGGCTACACCTTC | CASSQVGIPYGYTF
- | - | TRBJ2-5 | TRBV5-5 | TGTGCCAGCAGCCCCAACCCGCAAGAGACCCAGTACTTC | CASSPNPQETQYF